This T cell receptor (beta chain) was found in a study of T cell responses to AZD1222 COVID-19 vaccine. In its sample, this clone was seen once. Its antigen is unknown. Notes on the study in general: Clonal diversity may have been underestimated in mostly white British donors. Increases in Spike-specific TCR breadth and depth were seen after two AZD1222 doses. Just a handful of AZD1222 recipients were seropositive at baseline.

Germline values: CDR1 SGDLS, CDR2 YYNGEE. Between the trimmed V and J ends, which lost 4 bases and 7 bases, there was a span of 11 bases. CDR3 length equals 12 residues. Measured with immunoSEQ multiplex PCR; TCRdb has only the in-frame clones, and not every one. The sample holds around 88,000 clones, about nine tenths seen once. This chain uses TRBV9 with TRBJ1-2; possible D gene TRBD1, 5 bases. The source of this sequence is an adult in good health. Sequenced material: peripheral blood, taken on day 0 of AZD1222 vaccination. This CDR3 is CASSLGGFGYTF. The CDR3 DNA follows: TGTGCCAGCAGCCTCGGGGGTTTTGGCTACACCTTC.